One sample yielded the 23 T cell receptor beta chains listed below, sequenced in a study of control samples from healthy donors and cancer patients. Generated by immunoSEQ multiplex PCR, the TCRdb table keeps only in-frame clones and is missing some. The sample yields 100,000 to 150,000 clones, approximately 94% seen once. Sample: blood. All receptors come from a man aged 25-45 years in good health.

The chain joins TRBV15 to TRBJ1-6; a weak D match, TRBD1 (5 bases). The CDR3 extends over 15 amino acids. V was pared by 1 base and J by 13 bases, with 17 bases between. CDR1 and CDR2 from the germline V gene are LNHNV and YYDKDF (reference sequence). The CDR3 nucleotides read TGTGCCACCAGCAGAGGAGAGGGGCTTGGTAAGCCCCTCCACTTT. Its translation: CATSRGEGLGKPLHF.

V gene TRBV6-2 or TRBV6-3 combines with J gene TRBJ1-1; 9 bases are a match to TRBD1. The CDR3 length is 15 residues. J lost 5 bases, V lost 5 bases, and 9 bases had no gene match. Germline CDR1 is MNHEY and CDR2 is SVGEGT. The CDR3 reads CASSVLTGGITEAFF. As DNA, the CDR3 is TGTGCCAGCAGTGTTCTGACAGGGGGGATTACTGAAGCTTTCTTT.

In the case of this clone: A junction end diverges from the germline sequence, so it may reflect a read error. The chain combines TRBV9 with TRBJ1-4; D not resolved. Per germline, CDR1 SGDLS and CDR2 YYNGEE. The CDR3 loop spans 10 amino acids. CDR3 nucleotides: TGTGCCAGCAAGCTCCCCGAGACACATTTT. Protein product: CASKLPETHF.

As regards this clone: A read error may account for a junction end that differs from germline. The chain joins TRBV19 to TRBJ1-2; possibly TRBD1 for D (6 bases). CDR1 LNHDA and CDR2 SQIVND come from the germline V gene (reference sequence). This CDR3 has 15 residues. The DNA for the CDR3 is TGTGCCAGTAGTGCCCTCGGTTCCGGGGGCTATGGCCACACCTTC. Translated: CASSALGSGGYGHTF.

For the CDR3, the DNA is TGTGCCAGCAGCTTCTCTCCGACAGGCTACTCTGGAAACACCATATATTTT. Protein product: CASSFSPTGYSGNTIYF. The chain combines TRBV7-2 with TRBJ1-3, with a weak D call TRBD1 (6 bases). The V and J ends lost 3 bases and 0 bases respectively, with 15 bases between them. Looked up from germline, CDR1 is SGHTA and CDR2 is FQGNSA. The length of the CDR3 is 17 residues.

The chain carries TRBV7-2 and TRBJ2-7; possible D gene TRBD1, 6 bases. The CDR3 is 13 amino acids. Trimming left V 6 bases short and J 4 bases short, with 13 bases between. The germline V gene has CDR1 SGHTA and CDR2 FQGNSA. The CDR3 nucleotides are TGTGCCAGCAGTATACAGGGTTGGTACGAGCAGTACTTC. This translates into CASSIQGWYEQYF.

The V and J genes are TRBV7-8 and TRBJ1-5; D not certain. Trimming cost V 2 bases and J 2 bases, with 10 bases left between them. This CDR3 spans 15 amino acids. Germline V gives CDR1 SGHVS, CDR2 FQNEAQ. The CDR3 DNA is TGTGCCAGCAGCTTATTGGGCGGGGGCAATCAGCCCCAGCATTTT. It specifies CASSLLGGGNQPQHF. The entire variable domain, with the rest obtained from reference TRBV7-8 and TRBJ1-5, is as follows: GAGVSQSPRYKVAKRGQDVALRCDPISGHVSLFWYQQALGQGPEFLTYFQNEAQLDKSGLPSDRFFAERPEGSVSTLKIQRTQQEDSAVYLCASSLLGGGNQPQHFGDGTRLSIL.

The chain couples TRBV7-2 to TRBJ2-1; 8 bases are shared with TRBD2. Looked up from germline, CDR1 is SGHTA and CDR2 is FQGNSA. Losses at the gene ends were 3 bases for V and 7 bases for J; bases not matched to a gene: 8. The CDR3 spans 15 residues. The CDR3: CASSFGPGGRNEQFF. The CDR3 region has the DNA TGTGCCAGCAGCTTTGGACCGGGGGGGAGGAATGAGCAGTTCTTC.

CDR3 DNA: TGCGCCAGCAGCCAAGACAGCTCCTACAATGAGCAGTTCTTC. It yields the protein CASSQDSSYNEQFF. This chain links TRBV4-1 with TRBJ2-1; D not resolved. This CDR3 has 14 residues. The V end lost 0 bases, the J end lost 0 bases, and 3 bases lay between the germline ends. The germline V gene has CDR1 MGHRA and CDR2 YSYEKL.

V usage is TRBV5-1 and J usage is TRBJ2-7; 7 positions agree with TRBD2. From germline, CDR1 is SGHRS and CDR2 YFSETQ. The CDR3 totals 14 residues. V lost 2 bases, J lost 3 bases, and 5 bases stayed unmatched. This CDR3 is CASSLTTGGYEQYF. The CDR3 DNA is TGCGCCAGCAGCTTAACGACGGGGGGCTACGAGCAGTACTTC.

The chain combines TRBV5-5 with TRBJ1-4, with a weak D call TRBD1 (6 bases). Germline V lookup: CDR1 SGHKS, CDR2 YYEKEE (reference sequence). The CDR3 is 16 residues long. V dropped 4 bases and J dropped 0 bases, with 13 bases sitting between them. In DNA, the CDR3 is TGTGCCAGCAGCCCGAGGGGGGCGGCAACTAATGAAAAACTGTTTTTT. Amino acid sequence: CASSPRGAATNEKLFF. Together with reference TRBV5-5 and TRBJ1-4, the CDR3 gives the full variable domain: DAGVTQSPTHLIKTRGQQVTLRCSPISGHKSVSWYQQVLGQGPQFIFQYYEKEERGRGNFPDRFSARQFPNYSSELNVNALLLGDSALYLCASSPRGAATNEKLFFGSGTQLSVL.

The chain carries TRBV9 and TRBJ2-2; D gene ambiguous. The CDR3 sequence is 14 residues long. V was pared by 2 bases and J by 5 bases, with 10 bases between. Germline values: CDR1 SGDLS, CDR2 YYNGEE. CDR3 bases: TGTGCCAGCAGCGTTTCGATTCAGACCGGGGAGCTGTTTTTT. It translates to CASSVSIQTGELFF.

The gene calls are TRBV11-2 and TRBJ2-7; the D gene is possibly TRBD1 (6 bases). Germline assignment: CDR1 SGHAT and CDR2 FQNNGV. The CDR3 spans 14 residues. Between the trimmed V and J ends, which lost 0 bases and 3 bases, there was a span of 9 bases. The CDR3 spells CASSLDGGSYEQYF. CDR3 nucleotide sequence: TGTGCCAGCAGCTTAGATGGGGGCAGCTACGAGCAGTACTTC.

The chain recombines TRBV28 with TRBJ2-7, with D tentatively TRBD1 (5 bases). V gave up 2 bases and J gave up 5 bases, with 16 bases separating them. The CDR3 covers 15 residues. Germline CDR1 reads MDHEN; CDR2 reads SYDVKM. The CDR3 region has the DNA TGTGCCAGCAGTTTACTGCTTACAGGAATGAACGAGCAGTACTTC. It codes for CASSLLLTGMNEQYF.

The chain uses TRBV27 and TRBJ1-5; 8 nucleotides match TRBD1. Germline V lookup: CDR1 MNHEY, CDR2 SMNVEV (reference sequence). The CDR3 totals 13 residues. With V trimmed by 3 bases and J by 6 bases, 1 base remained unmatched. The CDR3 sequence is CASSFDRGQPQHF. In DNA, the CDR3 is TGTGCCAGCAGTTTTGACAGGGGTCAGCCCCAGCATTTT.

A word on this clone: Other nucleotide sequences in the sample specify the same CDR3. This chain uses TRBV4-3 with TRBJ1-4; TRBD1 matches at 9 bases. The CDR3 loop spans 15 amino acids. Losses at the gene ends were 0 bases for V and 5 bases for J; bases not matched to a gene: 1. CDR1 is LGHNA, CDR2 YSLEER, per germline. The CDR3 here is CASSQEGQGNEKLFF. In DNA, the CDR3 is TGCGCCAGCAGCCAAGAGGGACAGGGAAATGAAAAACTGTTTTTT.

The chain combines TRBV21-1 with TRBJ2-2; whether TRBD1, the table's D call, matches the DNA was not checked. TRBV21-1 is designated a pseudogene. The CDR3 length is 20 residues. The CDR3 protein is CASSNRRGTGYIKNTGELFF. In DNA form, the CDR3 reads TGTGCCAGCAGCAATAGACGTGGGACAGGATACATCAAGAACACCGGGGAGCTGTTTTTT.

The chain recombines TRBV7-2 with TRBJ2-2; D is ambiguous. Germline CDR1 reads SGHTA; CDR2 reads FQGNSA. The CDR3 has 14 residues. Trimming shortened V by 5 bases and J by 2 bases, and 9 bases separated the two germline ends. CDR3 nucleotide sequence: TGTGCCAGCAGCCCGGCTAGTAACACCGGGGAGCTGTTTTTT. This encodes CASSPASNTGELFF.

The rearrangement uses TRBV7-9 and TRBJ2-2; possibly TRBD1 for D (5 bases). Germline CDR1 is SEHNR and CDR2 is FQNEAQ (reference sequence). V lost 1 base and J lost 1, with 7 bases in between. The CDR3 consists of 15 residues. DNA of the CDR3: TGTGCCAGCAGCTTAGTAACAGGGAACACCGGGGAGCTGTTTTTT. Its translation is CASSLVTGNTGELFF.

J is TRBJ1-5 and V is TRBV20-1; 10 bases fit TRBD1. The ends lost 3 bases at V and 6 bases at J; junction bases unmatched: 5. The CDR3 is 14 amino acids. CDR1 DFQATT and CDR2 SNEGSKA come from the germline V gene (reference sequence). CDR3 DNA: TGCAGTGCTAGTGGGACAGGGGTTGGTCAGCCCCAGCATTTT. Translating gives CSASGTGVGQPQHF.

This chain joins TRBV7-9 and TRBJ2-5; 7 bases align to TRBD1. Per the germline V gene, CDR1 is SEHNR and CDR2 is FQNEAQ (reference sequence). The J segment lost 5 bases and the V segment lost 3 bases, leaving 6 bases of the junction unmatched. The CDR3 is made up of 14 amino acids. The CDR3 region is CASSLGAGGETQYF. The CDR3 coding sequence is TGTGCCAGCAGCTTGGGGGCAGGGGGTGAGACCCAGTACTTC.

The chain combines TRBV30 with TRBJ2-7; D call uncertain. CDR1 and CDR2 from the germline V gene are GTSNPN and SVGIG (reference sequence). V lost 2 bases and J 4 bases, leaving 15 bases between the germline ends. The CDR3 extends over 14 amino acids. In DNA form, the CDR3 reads TGTGCCTGGAGTCGACAAGGCGGATTTTACGAGCAGTACTTC. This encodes CAWSRQGGFYEQYF.

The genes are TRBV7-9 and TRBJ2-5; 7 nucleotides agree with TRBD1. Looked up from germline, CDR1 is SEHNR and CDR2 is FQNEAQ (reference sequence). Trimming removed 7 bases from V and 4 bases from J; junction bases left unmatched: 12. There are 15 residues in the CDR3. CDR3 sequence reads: CASTKRQGYGETQYF. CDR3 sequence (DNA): TGTGCCAGCACCAAGAGACAGGGCTACGGAGAGACCCAGTACTTC.